This TCR beta chain was sequenced for a study of regulatory T cells in long-lasting Graves disease. CDR3-region Arm-PCR and iRepertoire HTBI primers produced the TCR beta libraries. Using its own MiXCR run on the multiplex PCR reads, TCRdb lists one record per CDR3 protein. The data show about 540,000 distinct CDR3 sequences, approximately 12% seen once. Time point indicated: newly diagnosed GD, antithyroid drugs for less than 3 months. Making the TCR library involved RNA that had been extracted from PBMCs. This clonotype was seen ten or more times. These data are also associated with another study on T cells in Graves' hyperthyroidism and ophthalmopathy. That study adds: Ophthalmopathy onset followed model prediction by a median about six months.

Here the sequenced sample was peripheral blood mononuclear cells (PBMCs), taken at new diagnosis, from a patient treated with antithyroid drugs. The clonotype originates from a man aged 25 to 40 with Graves disease.

The CDR3 sequence: CASGSEQFF. For the CDR3, the DNA is TGTGCCAGCGGCAGTGAGCAGTTCTTC. This rearrangement joins TRBV28 to TRBJ2-1; no clear D. This CDR3 contains 9 residues. V was shortened by 8 bases and J by 9 bases, with 5 bases between the two germline ends. Germline V lookup: CDR1 MDHEN, CDR2 SYDVKM.